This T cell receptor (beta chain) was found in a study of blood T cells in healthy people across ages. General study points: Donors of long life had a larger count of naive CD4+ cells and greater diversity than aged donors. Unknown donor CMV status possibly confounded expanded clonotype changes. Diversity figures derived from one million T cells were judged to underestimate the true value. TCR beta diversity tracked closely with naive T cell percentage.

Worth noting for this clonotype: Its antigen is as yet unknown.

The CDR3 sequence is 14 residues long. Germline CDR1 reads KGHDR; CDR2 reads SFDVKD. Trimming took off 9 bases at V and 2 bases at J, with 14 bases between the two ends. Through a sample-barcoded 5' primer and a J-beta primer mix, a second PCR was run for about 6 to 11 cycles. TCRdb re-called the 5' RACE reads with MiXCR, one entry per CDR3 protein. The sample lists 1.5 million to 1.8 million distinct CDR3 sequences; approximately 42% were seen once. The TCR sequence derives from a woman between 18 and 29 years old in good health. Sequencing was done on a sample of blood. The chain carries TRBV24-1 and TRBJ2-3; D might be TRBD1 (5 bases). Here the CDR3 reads CATVGQVLTDTQYF. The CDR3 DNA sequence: TGTGCCACCGTTGGACAAGTGCTCACAGATACGCAGTATTTT.